This T cell receptor (beta chain) was found in a study of cytomegalovirus exposure and HLA in healthy donors. Study-level results: Presence/absence analyses supposed approximately even sequencing depth among donors.

The PCR had 60 Vbeta and 13 Jbeta primers. Here immunoSEQ multiplex PCR was the method, and the copy in TCRdb shows in-frame clones only, minus some. The table has 170,000 or so clones, approximately 80% seen once. This clone was detected only once. The antigen remains unidentified. This CDR3 contains 15 residues. The V and J ends lost 4 bases and 3 bases, in that order; junction bases with no gene match: 8. CDR1 and CDR2 (germline): SGDLS, YYNGEE. The sequence was obtained from a woman in her 50s in good health and CMV-seronegative. The chain joins TRBV9 to TRBJ1-1, with 8 bases that match TRBD1. Sequencing input: PBMCs. CDR3 amino acids: CASSTRQGRDTEAFF. CDR3 bases: TGTGCCAGCAGCACGAGACAGGGGAGGGACACTGAAGCTTTCTTT.